This T cell receptor beta chain was retrieved from a study of blood T cells in healthy people across ages. To note about this clonotype: The target antigen is unknown.

Total RNA, at least 5 micrograms per sample, was extracted from PBMCs. The study's findings and limits: Strong correlation existed between TCR beta diversity and naive T cell percentage. Measured against age, TCR beta diversity per million T cells decreased in a roughly linear manner.

Using a J-beta primer mix together with a sample-barcoded 5' primer, a second PCR was run for roughly 6 to 11 cycles. All cDNA molecules were each tagged by a template-switch adaptor with 12 random nucleotides. Each CDR3 protein is one row after TCRdb ran MiXCR on the 5' RACE reads. The sample consists of 600,000 to 1,000,000 distinct CDR3 sequences, roughly 50% of them appearing once. The germline gives CDR1 MNHNS, CDR2 SASEGT. The CDR3 has 13 amino acids. Trimming removed 11 bases from V and 4 bases from J, with 16 bases in between. The chain is built from TRBV6-1 and TRBJ2-3; possibly TRBD1 for D (6 bases). This clonotype originated in a man aged 25 to 45 in good health. Sequenced sample: blood. The CDR3 spells CAGQGLGADTQYF. CDR3 coding DNA: TGTGCCGGCCAGGGGTTGGGGGCAGATACGCAGTATTTT.